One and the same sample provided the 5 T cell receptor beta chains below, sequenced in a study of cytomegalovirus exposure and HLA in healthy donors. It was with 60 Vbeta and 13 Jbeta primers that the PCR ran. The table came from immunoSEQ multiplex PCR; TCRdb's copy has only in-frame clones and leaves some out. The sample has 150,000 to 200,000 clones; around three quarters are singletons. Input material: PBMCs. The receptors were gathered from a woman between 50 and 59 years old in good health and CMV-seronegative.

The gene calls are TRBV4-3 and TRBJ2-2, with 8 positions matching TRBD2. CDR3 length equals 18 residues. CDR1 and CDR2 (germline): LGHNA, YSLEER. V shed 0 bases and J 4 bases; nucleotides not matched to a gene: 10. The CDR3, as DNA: TGCGCCAGCAGCCAAGATGGAGGCCCCGGGGGGGGCACCGGGGAGCTGTTTTTT. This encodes CASSQDGGPGGGTGELFF.

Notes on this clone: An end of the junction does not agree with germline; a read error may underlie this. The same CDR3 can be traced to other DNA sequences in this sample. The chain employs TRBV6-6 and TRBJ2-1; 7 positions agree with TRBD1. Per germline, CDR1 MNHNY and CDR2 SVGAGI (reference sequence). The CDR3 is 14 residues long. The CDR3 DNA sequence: TGTGCCAGCAGTCTACAGGGGAGATACAATGAACAGTTCTTC. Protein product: CASSLQGRYNEQFF.

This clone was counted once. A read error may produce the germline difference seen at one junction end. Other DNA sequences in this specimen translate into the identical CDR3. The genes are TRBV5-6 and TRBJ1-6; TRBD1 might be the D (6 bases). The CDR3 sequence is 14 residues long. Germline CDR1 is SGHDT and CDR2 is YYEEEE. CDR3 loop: CASSLGQVNSPLHF. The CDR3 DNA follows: TGTGCCAGCAGCTTGGGACAGGTGAATTCCCCCCTCCACTTT.

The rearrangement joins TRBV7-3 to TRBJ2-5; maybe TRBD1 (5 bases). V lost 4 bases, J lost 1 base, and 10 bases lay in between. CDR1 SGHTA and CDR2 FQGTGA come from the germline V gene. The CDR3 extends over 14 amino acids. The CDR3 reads CASSYLGPQETQYF. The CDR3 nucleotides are TGTGCCAGCAGCTACCTGGGGCCCCAAGAGACCCAGTACTTC.

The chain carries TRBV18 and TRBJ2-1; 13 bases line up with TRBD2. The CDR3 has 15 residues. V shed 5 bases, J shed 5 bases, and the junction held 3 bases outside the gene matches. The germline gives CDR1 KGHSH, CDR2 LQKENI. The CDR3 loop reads CASSRTSGSDNEQFF. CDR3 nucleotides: TGTGCCAGCTCAAGGACTAGCGGGAGCGACAATGAGCAGTTCTTC.